This entry lists 27 T cell receptor beta chains sequenced from one sample in a study of cytomegalovirus exposure and HLA in healthy donors. PCR primers comprised 60 Vbeta and 13 Jbeta primers. Assay: immunoSEQ multiplex PCR; the TCRdb copy retains only in-frame clones and omits some. The sample lists 120,000 to 150,000 clones, about 85% seen once, with 2.5% to 3.5% in the top ten. The source material was PBMCs. The receptors were gathered from a female donor in good health and CMV-seronegative.

The V call is TRBV6-6, the J call TRBJ1-6; D remains ambiguous. Germline V gene lookup returns CDR1 MNHNY and CDR2 SVGAGI (reference sequence). The CDR3 is 12 residues long. The V gene lost 6 bases and the J gene lost 8 bases, with 8 bases spanning the gap. In nucleotides, the CDR3 is TGTGCCAGCAGCCCCCTTGATTCACCCCTCCACTTT. It yields the protein CASSPLDSPLHF.

V usage is TRBV19 and J usage is TRBJ2-6; weak D call: TRBD1 (6 bases). The V gene's germline CDR1 is LNHDA and CDR2 SQIVND (reference sequence). The length of the CDR3 is 15 residues. The ends were cut back, 7 bases at V and 2 bases at J, with 12 bases in the middle. Written as DNA, the CDR3 is TGTGCCAGTATCCCCCAGGGGACTGGGGCCAACGTCCTGACTTTC. This encodes CASIPQGTGANVLTF.

This chain joins TRBV19 and TRBJ1-6, with D perhaps TRBD1 (6 bases). This CDR3 contains 17 residues. The germline V gene has CDR1 LNHDA and CDR2 SQIVND (reference sequence). Trimming took 4 bases from V and 6 from J, leaving 19 bases between them. As DNA, the CDR3 is TGTGCCAGTAGTAGCTACAGGGCGACCTACGCTAATTCACCCCTCCACTTT. It is translated as CASSSYRATYANSPLHF.

V usage is TRBV7-2 and J usage is TRBJ2-7, with D possibly matching TRBD2 (6 bases). The germline V gene encodes CDR1 SGHTA and CDR2 FQGNSA. The CDR3 consists of 15 residues. V lost 6 bases and J lost 2, with 17 bases in between. The CDR3 here is CASRGGGYRTYEQYF. CDR3 bases: TGTGCCAGCAGGGGTGGGGGGTATCGGACCTACGAGCAGTACTTC.

The chain has TRBV9 and TRBJ2-3, with 9 bases that match TRBD2. Germline values: CDR1 SGDLS, CDR2 YYNGEE. CDR3 length equals 15 residues. The J segment lost 1 base and the V segment lost 2 bases, leaving 2 bases of the junction unmatched. CDR3 sequence (DNA): TGTGCCAGCAGCGTGGGACTAGCCGGCACAGATACGCAGTATTTT. It specifies CASSVGLAGTDTQYF.

The chain joins TRBV7-2 to TRBJ2-7, with 8 bases lining up with TRBD1. Germline loops: CDR1 SGHTA, CDR2 FQGNSA. Germline trimming cut 4 bases from V and 2 bases from J; bases unmatched to any gene: 7. The CDR3 consists of 15 residues. CDR3 amino acids: CASSSNPGGTYEQYF. The CDR3 bases are TGTGCCAGCAGCTCAAATCCAGGGGGCACCTACGAGCAGTACTTC.

This clone showed up just a few times. Germline is not matched at one junction end, which may reflect a read error. The chain uses TRBV6-5 and TRBJ2-7; D may be TRBD2 (5 bases). The CDR3 totals 11 residues. From germline, CDR1 is MNHEY and CDR2 SVGAGI. The CDR3 nucleotides read TGTGCCAGCAGTTATGGGGAGAGCCGGGGCTTC. Protein product: CASSYGESRGF.

The rearrangement joins TRBV18 to TRBJ2-3, with TRBD1 matching 7 bases. Germline CDR1 and CDR2: KGHSH and LQKENI. The CDR3 covers 16 residues. J lost 1 base, V lost 1 base, and 5 bases had no gene match. Here the CDR3 reads CASSPRRQGGTDTQYF. CDR3 nucleotides: TGTGCCAGCTCACCACGGCGACAGGGTGGCACAGATACGCAGTATTTT.

V gene TRBV5-5 combines with J gene TRBJ1-3, with 7 bases lining up with TRBD1. V shed 0 bases, J shed 7 bases, and the junction held 7 bases outside the gene matches. The CDR3 length is 15 residues. The germline V gene has CDR1 SGHKS and CDR2 YYEKEE (reference sequence). The DNA for the CDR3 is TGTGCCAGCAGCTTGGTTACCCCAGGGGGGAACACCATATATTTT. Translation: CASSLVTPGGNTIYF.

This chain uses TRBV7-9 with TRBJ2-1; no firm D call. Germline CDR1 reads SEHNR; CDR2 reads FQNEAQ (reference sequence). Trimming pared 4 bases from V and 0 bases from J, leaving 13 bases between. The CDR3 runs 16 residues. CDR3 DNA sequence: TGTGCCAGCAGCTCTCTTATCTCCCGCTCCTACAATGAGCAGTTCTTC. It translates to CASSSLISRSYNEQFF.

V gene TRBV7-8 combines with J gene TRBJ2-1; 9 bases align to TRBD1. In germline, CDR1 is SGHVS, CDR2 FQNEAQ. The V gene end was trimmed by 2 bases and the J gene end by 0 bases; junction bases not matched to a gene: 2. This CDR3 contains 16 residues. CDR3 sequence (DNA): TGTGCCAGCAGCTTATGGGGACAGGGCTCCTACAATGAGCAGTTCTTC. It specifies CASSLWGQGSYNEQFF.

The chain links TRBV5-8 to TRBJ2-2, with D maybe TRBD1 (6 bases). The length of the CDR3 is 14 residues. The germline V and J ends were trimmed by 4 bases and 3 bases, with 10 bases remaining between them. Germline CDR1 reads SGHTS; CDR2 reads YDEGEE. The CDR3, as DNA: TGTGCCAGCAGCGTGGGGGCCCACACCGGGGAGCTGTTTTTT. It codes for CASSVGAHTGELFF. The entire variable domain, with the rest obtained from reference TRBV5-8 and TRBJ2-2, is as follows: EAGVTQSPTHLIKTRGQQATLRCSPISGHTSVYWYQQALGLGLQFLLWYDEGEERNRGNFPPRFSGRQFPNYSSELNVNALELEDSALYLCASSVGAHTGELFFGEGSRLTVL.

This chain links TRBV27 with TRBJ2-3; no reliable D call. V lost 5 bases and J 2 bases, leaving 17 bases between the germline ends. CDR3 size: 16 residues. Germline V gives CDR1 MNHEY, CDR2 SMNVEV (reference sequence). In nucleotides, the CDR3 is TGTGCCAGCAGTCTTATCCTCCGTCCCTCCACAGATACGCAGTATTTT. It translates to CASSLILRPSTDTQYF.

The rearrangement links TRBV7-9 to TRBJ1-2; the D is unclear. V was clipped by 1 base and J by 5 bases, with 14 bases between them. The CDR3 runs to 15 residues. The germline CDR1 and CDR2 sequences are SEHNR and FQNEAQ (reference sequence). The CDR3 loop reads CASSLGGADLYGYTF. CDR3 bases: TGTGCCAGCAGCTTAGGAGGCGCTGATTTGTATGGCTACACCTTC.

This rearrangement joins TRBV7-6 to TRBJ2-7; 10 bases line up with TRBD2. Trimming removed 3 bases from V and 4 bases from J; junction bases left unmatched: 9. Germline V gene lookup returns CDR1 SGHVS and CDR2 FNYEAQ. The CDR3 is 16 residues long. The CDR3 loop reads CASSLGKRGGRYEQYF. CDR3 DNA sequence: TGTGCCAGCAGCTTGGGGAAGCGGGGGGGCAGGTACGAGCAGTACTTC.

V gene TRBV9 combines with J gene TRBJ2-7; the match to TRBD2 covers 16 bases. Germline trimming cut 0 bases from V and 5 bases from J; bases unmatched to any gene: 2. This CDR3 region has 16 residues. Germline loops: CDR1 SGDLS, CDR2 YYNGEE. The CDR3 loop reads CASSVVGTSGRDEQYF. The CDR3, as DNA: TGTGCCAGCAGCGTAGTAGGGACTAGCGGGAGGGACGAGCAGTACTTC.

J is TRBJ2-2 and V is TRBV30; no clear D. Between the trimmed V and J ends, which lost 5 bases and 0 bases, there was a span of 7 bases. The CDR3 has 13 amino acids. Germline V lookup: CDR1 GTSNPN, CDR2 SVGIG (reference sequence). The CDR3 DNA follows: TGTGCCTGGTCCGAGCCGAACACCGGGGAGCTGTTTTTT. Protein sequence: CAWSEPNTGELFF.

This sequence joins TRBV19 and TRBJ2-7; a possible D gene is TRBD1 (7 bases). The germline V gene encodes CDR1 LNHDA and CDR2 SQIVND (reference sequence). This CDR3 comprises 13 residues. V lost 10 bases, J lost 3 bases, and 16 bases lay in between. The CDR3 spells CAICGTAHYEQYF. CDR3 nucleotide sequence: TGTGCCATTTGCGGGACAGCGCACTACGAGCAGTACTTC.

The chain links TRBV27 to TRBJ2-7; D is perhaps TRBD2 (6 bases). Germline loops: CDR1 MNHEY, CDR2 SMNVEV (reference sequence). The CDR3 is 14 amino acids. Trimming took off 8 bases at V and 0 bases at J, with 14 bases between the two ends. The CDR3 bases are TGTGCCAGCTCGCCGGGACTCAACTCCTACGAGCAGTACTTC. Its translation: CASSPGLNSYEQYF.

CDR3 DNA sequence: TGCGCCAGCAGCGAACTACAGGCCTCTGGCACAGATACGCAGTATTTT. Translated: CASSELQASGTDTQYF. V gene TRBV5-1 combines with J gene TRBJ2-3; D may be TRBD1 (5 bases). The CDR3 spans 16 residues. V was pared by 4 bases and J by 1 base, with 16 bases between. In germline, CDR1 is SGHRS, CDR2 YFSETQ. Based on the CDR3 plus reference TRBV5-1 and TRBJ2-3, the full variable domain is KAGVTQTPRYLIKTRGQQVTLSCSPISGHRSVSWYQQTPGQGLQFLFEYFSETQRNKGNFPGRFSGRQFSNSRSEMNVSTLELGDSALYLCASSELQASGTDTQYFGPGTRLTVL.

J is TRBJ1-1 and V is TRBV7-9, with TRBD1 matching 7 bases. Per germline, CDR1 SEHNR and CDR2 FQNEAQ (reference sequence). The CDR3 loop spans 15 amino acids. The trim removed 5 bases at V and 0 bases at J, leaving 6 bases unmatched. The CDR3 protein is CASSPRQGMNTEAFF. The CDR3 DNA sequence: TGTGCCAGCAGCCCTAGACAGGGTATGAACACTGAAGCTTTCTTT.

The chain combines TRBV27 with TRBJ1-1; D uncertain. The CDR3 runs to 14 residues. CDR1 is MNHEY, CDR2 SMNVEV, per germline (reference sequence). V was trimmed by 3 bases and J by 8 bases, leaving 16 bases between them. CDR3 coding DNA: TGTGCCAGCAGTTTCCGCGGTCCGGGAGGCGAAGCTTTCTTT. Encoded protein: CASSFRGPGGEAFF.

This clone was recorded only once. The CDR3 here is CASSFITVPPYGYTF. The CDR3 DNA sequence: TGTGCCAGCAGCTTTATTACAGTACCTCCCTATGGCTACACCTTC. The chain couples TRBV11-2 to TRBJ1-2, with no clear D. Trimming took 3 bases from V and 4 from J, leaving 15 bases between them. CDR3 length: 15 amino acids. Germline CDR1 and CDR2: SGHAT and FQNNGV. Full variable domain (rest looked up from reference TRBV11-2 and TRBJ1-2): EAGVAQSPRYKIIEKRQSVAFWCNPISGHATLYWYQQILGQGPKLLIQFQNNGVVDDSQLPKDRFSAERLKGVDSTLKIQPAKLEDSAVYLCASSFITVPPYGYTFGSGTRLTVV.

This clone was observed once. The DNA of the CDR3 is TGCGCCAGCAGCCGTGGACTGGACCAATCCTACGAGCAGTACTTC. Its translation: CASSRGLDQSYEQYF. The chain employs TRBV5-1 and TRBJ2-7; TRBD2 is a possible D gene (5 bases). V was pared by 4 bases and J by 1 base, with 15 bases between. From germline, CDR1 is SGHRS and CDR2 YFSETQ. This CDR3 is built from 15 residues.

The DNA of the CDR3 is TGTGCCAGCAGTCAAACAGGGGGATTAGGAGGGGAGCAGTACTTC. It specifies CASSQTGGLGGEQYF. The genes are TRBV2 and TRBJ2-7; 8 bases fit TRBD1. The V and J ends lost 5 bases and 7 bases, in that order; junction bases with no gene match: 13. Per germline, CDR1 SNHLY and CDR2 FYNNEI. The CDR3 spans 15 residues.

The gene calls are TRBV15 and TRBJ2-3, with D possibly TRBD2 on 5 matching bases. Trimming removed 1 base from V and 5 bases from J, with 10 bases in between. This CDR3 comprises 14 residues. Germline assignment: CDR1 LNHNV and CDR2 YYDKDF (reference sequence). CDR3 DNA sequence: TGTGCCACCAGCAGAGCGGGATTGGGAGATACGCAGTATTTT. It yields the protein CATSRAGLGDTQYF.

The gene calls are TRBV9 and TRBJ1-1, with 8 bases fitting TRBD1. The CDR3 runs 16 residues. Trimming removed 3 bases from V and 3 bases from J; junction bases left unmatched: 10. In germline, CDR1 is SGDLS, CDR2 YYNGEE. CDR3 sequence reads: CASSALPDRADTEAFF. The CDR3, as DNA: TGTGCCAGCAGCGCTCTCCCGGACAGGGCCGACACTGAAGCTTTCTTT.